This T cell receptor beta chain emerged from a study of cytotoxic CD8 clonotypes in ibrutinib-treated CLL. The CDR3 length is 15 residues. Looked up from germline, CDR1 is SGHAT and CDR2 is FQNNGV. The V gene end was trimmed by 0 bases and the J gene end by 9 bases; junction bases not matched to a gene: 7. Sequencing used immunoSEQ multiplex PCR; TCRdb keeps in-frame clones, though not all of them. The table shows approximately 280,000 clones, with approximately 76% occurring only once. Whole-study findings and limits: A difference in sampling times existed between sustained-remission and progressing patients.

Worth noting for this clone: Its antigen is undetermined.

The source was PBMCs, collected at disease progression, from a patient treated with ibrutinib. This clonotype was sampled from a human donor with chronic lymphocytic leukemia. This sequence joins TRBV11-2 and TRBJ2-7; 11 bases map to TRBD1. The CDR3: CASSLDWTGGAWQYF. For the CDR3, the DNA is TGTGCCAGCAGCTTAGATTGGACAGGGGGCGCGTGGCAGTACTTC.